This paragraph covers one T cell receptor beta chain sequence. Clones were read by immunoSEQ multiplex PCR, and TCRdb kept only the in-frame ones, dropping some. Recorded for this sample: over 130,000 clones. The sample belongs to a study of T cell responses to AZD1222 COVID-19 vaccine. The CDR3 sequence is 15 residues long. The V gene's germline CDR1 is LNHDA and CDR2 SQIVND (reference sequence). The trim removed 7 bases at V and 5 bases at J, leaving 7 bases unmatched. J is TRBJ2-2 and V is TRBV19; 10 nucleotides match TRBD1. Sequences were obtained from peripheral blood. This TCR was sampled from an adult in good health. CDR3: CASKDWDRGTGELFF. The CDR3 nucleotides are TGTGCCAGTAAGGATTGGGACAGGGGAACCGGGGAGCTGTTTTTT.